Listed below are T cell receptor beta chains from one sample, sequenced in a study of graft-versus-host responses after intestinal transplantation. No antigen has been identified for these receptors. Repertoires were generated with immunoSEQ multiplex PCR, while TCRdb's copy carries only in-frame clones and drops some. The sample shows tens of thousands of clones, roughly 90% of them seen only once. Here the sequenced sample was unstimulated CD4+ T cells sorted from spleen or lymph node cells, taken before transplant. The receptors were sampled from a human donor who was the organ donor for an intestinal transplant. The CDR3 runs from the conserved cysteine through the conserved F or W. Each record gives: D gene, J gene, clone size, V gene, CDR3 DNA, CDR3 protein. The D gene is left open where the match is weak. For some rows the clone size is stated as once, few or many, or as a class when expanded; others skip it.

d_call: .
j_call: TRBJ1-2
clone_size: .
v_call: TRBV21-1
cdr3_nt: TGTGCCAGCAGCAAGGGGCAGGCTGGGTCCTATGGCTACACCTTC
cdr3_aa: CASSKGQAGSYGYTF

d_call: .
j_call: TRBJ2-2
clone_size: .
v_call: TRBV9
cdr3_nt: TGTGCCAGCAGCGCCCAAACAGGGCCCGGGGAGCTGTTTTTT
cdr3_aa: CASSAQTGPGELFF

d_call: TRBD2
j_call: TRBJ2-7
clone_size: .
v_call: TRBV5-5
cdr3_nt: TGTGCCAGCAGCTCCCGTCCGGGGGGAGCCTACGAGCAGTACTTC
cdr3_aa: CASSSRPGGAYEQYF

d_call: TRBD1
j_call: TRBJ1-2
clone_size: .
v_call: TRBV18
cdr3_nt: TGTGCCAGCTCACGGCCAGGGGGCGCGAGTGGTTACACCTTC
cdr3_aa: CASSRPGGASGYTF

d_call: .
j_call: TRBJ1-2
clone_size: .
v_call: TRBV28
cdr3_nt: TGTGCCAGCAGTCCCGGGACGGGACTTTATGGCTACACCTTC
cdr3_aa: CASSPGTGLYGYTF

d_call: .
j_call: TRBJ1-6
clone_size: .
v_call: TRBV2
cdr3_nt: TGTGCCAGCAGTCTGCGTGAGATGGCACCCCTCCACTTT
cdr3_aa: CASSLREMAPLHF

d_call: TRBD2
j_call: TRBJ2-3
clone_size: few
v_call: TRBV11-2
cdr3_nt: TGTGCCAGCAACCCCCCCCCGGGGGAGGGGAGCACAGATACGCAGTATTTT
cdr3_aa: CASNPPPGEGSTDTQYF

d_call: TRBD1
j_call: TRBJ2-7
clone_size: few
v_call: TRBV5-1
cdr3_nt: TGCGCCAGCAGCTTCACCCCCACAGGGGACGACGAGCAGTACTTC
cdr3_aa: CASSFTPTGDDEQYF

d_call: TRBD1
j_call: TRBJ2-7
clone_size: .
v_call: TRBV27
cdr3_nt: TGTGCCAGCAGGACACAGGGGGGCTACGAGCAGTACTTC
cdr3_aa: CASRTQGGYEQYF

d_call: .
j_call: TRBJ2-5
clone_size: .
v_call: TRBV5-4
cdr3_nt: TGTGCCAGCAGCTTGGACCCCTACGTCCGGGAGACCCAGTACTTC
cdr3_aa: CASSLDPYVRETQYF

d_call: TRBD1
j_call: TRBJ1-2
clone_size: .
v_call: TRBV6-5
cdr3_nt: TGTGCCAGCACCCGGGACAGGACCTATGGCTACACCTTC
cdr3_aa: CASTRDRTYGYTF

d_call: .
j_call: TRBJ2-3
clone_size: .
v_call: TRBV5-1
cdr3_nt: TGCGCCAGCAGCTTGGGGGGCTACTCCACAGATACGCAGTATTTT
cdr3_aa: CASSLGGYSTDTQYF

d_call: .
j_call: TRBJ2-7
clone_size: .
v_call: TRBV2
cdr3_nt: TGTGCCAGCAGTGGCCGCGCCCCCTACGAGCAGTACTTC
cdr3_aa: CASSGRAPYEQYF

d_call: TRBD1
j_call: TRBJ1-3
clone_size: few
v_call: TRBV30
cdr3_nt: TGTGCCTGGGCGGGACAGGGTGAGGGAAACACCATATATTTT
cdr3_aa: CAWAGQGEGNTIYF

d_call: TRBD2
j_call: TRBJ2-2
clone_size: .
v_call: TRBV27
cdr3_nt: TGTGCCAGCAGTTTTCAGCGGGGGGCCGGCACCGGGGAGCTGTTTTTT
cdr3_aa: CASSFQRGAGTGELFF

d_call: TRBD1
j_call: TRBJ1-4
clone_size: .
v_call: TRBV5-1
cdr3_nt: TGCGCCAGCAGCGGTGGCAGGGGGGTCGGGGGCGCCTATGAAAAACTGTTTTTT
cdr3_aa: CASSGGRGVGGAYEKLFF

d_call: .
j_call: TRBJ2-2
clone_size: .
v_call: TRBV7-9
cdr3_nt: TGTGCCAGCAGCCGGTGGGGCACTACGAACACCGGGGAGCTGTTTTTT
cdr3_aa: CASSRWGTTNTGELFF

d_call: .
j_call: TRBJ1-2
clone_size: .
v_call: TRBV19
cdr3_nt: TGTGCCAGTAGTAGAGGGACAAACTATGGCTACACCTTC
cdr3_aa: CASSRGTNYGYTF

d_call: .
j_call: TRBJ2-3
clone_size: .
v_call: TRBV18
cdr3_nt: TGTGCCAGCTCACCCCCTAGCGTCGCAGATACGCAGTATTTT
cdr3_aa: CASSPPSVADTQYF

d_call: .
j_call: TRBJ1-3
clone_size: .
v_call: TRBV7-2
cdr3_nt: TGTGCCAGCAGCTTAAAAACGGGGGTGGCTGGAAACACCATATATTTT
cdr3_aa: CASSLKTGVAGNTIYF

d_call: TRBD2
j_call: TRBJ2-4
clone_size: .
v_call: TRBV10-1
cdr3_nt: TGCGCCAAGCCCCGGGGGGGGAAAAACATTCAGTACTTC
cdr3_aa: CAKPRGGKNIQYF

d_call: .
j_call: TRBJ2-7
clone_size: .
v_call: TRBV6-1
cdr3_nt: TGTGCCAGCAAAGACTTCGACGGATACGAGCAGTACTTC
cdr3_aa: CASKDFDGYEQYF

d_call: TRBD2
j_call: TRBJ2-7
clone_size: .
v_call: TRBV4-2
cdr3_nt: TGTGCCAGCAGCCAAGAACTAGCGATGGGGCAGTACTTC
cdr3_aa: CASSQELAMGQYF

d_call: .
j_call: TRBJ2-7
clone_size: few
v_call: TRBV7-7
cdr3_nt: TGTGCTAGCAGCCTAGAGAGAGCAGGAGAGCAGTACTTC
cdr3_aa: CASSLERAGEQYF

d_call: .
j_call: TRBJ2-1
clone_size: .
v_call: TRBV11-3
cdr3_nt: TGTGCCAGCAGCTTGGTCAACAGGTCGGCCTACAATGAGCAGTTCTTC
cdr3_aa: CASSLVNRSAYNEQFF

d_call: TRBD2
j_call: TRBJ2-5
clone_size: .
v_call: TRBV5-1
cdr3_nt: TGCGCCAGCAGCTTGCCGGGAGGGAAGAAAGAGACCCAGTACTTC
cdr3_aa: CASSLPGGKKETQYF